These 7 T cell receptor beta chains came from one sample sequenced in a study of T cells after yellow fever vaccination. From the 5' RACE reads, TCRdb called clonotypes with MiXCR, one entry per CDR3 protein. The sample yields 68,000 or so distinct CDR3 sequences, approximately 6.1% seen once. This material consisted of CD8+ T cells sorted from PBMCs, taken approximately 40 days after the first yellow fever vaccination. Every receptor here comes from a young man who received the YFV17D yellow fever vaccine.

This clonotype was observed many times. The rearrangement links TRBV29-1 to TRBJ2-3; D possibly corresponds to TRBD1 (6 bases). Trimming pared 4 bases from V and 2 bases from J, leaving 10 bases between. This CDR3 has 13 amino acids. In germline, CDR1 is SQVTM, CDR2 ANQGSEA. The CDR3 protein is CSVGQGSTDTQYF. CDR3 DNA: TGCAGCGTTGGGCAGGGGTCCACAGATACGCAGTATTTT.

Only a few counts were recorded for this clonotype. The rearrangement joins TRBV4-1 to TRBJ2-6; possibly TRBD2 for D (5 bases). The CDR3 consists of 21 residues. Germline assignment: CDR1 MGHRA and CDR2 YSYEKL. The V end lost 0 bases, the J end lost 4 bases, and 25 bases lay between the germline ends. The CDR3 here is CASSQDLLSGWGRGGANVLTF. The CDR3 DNA follows: TGCGCCAGCAGCCAAGACTTACTCTCGGGCTGGGGTCGAGGGGGGGCCAACGTCCTGACTTTC.

At least ten counts were recorded for this clonotype. The CDR3 DNA follows: TGTGCCAGCGTCCTACAGGGGGCAACTGAAGCTTTCTTT. Amino acids: CASVLQGATEAFF. The rearrangement uses TRBV28 and TRBJ1-1; 9 bases fit TRBD1. The V segment lost 8 bases and the J segment 5 bases; nucleotides outside the gene matches: 6. The CDR3 extends over 13 amino acids. CDR1 and CDR2 (germline): MDHEN, SYDVKM. Together with reference TRBV28 and TRBJ1-1, the CDR3 gives the full variable domain: DVKVTQSSRYLVKRTGEKVFLECVQDMDHENMFWYRQDPGLGLRLIYFSYDVKMKEKGDIPEGYSVSREKKERFSLILESASTNQTSMYLCASVLQGATEAFFGQGTRLTVV.

The gene calls are TRBV7-2 and TRBJ2-7; maybe TRBD2 (6 bases). With 1 base removed from V and 0 bases from J, the gap between germline ends came to 10 bases. The CDR3 has 15 amino acids. The germline V gene encodes CDR1 SGHTA and CDR2 FQGNSA. This CDR3 is CASSLGLGPSYEQYF. DNA of the CDR3: TGTGCCAGCAGCTTAGGACTAGGCCCCTCCTACGAGCAGTACTTC.

In this sample, this clonotype turned up a few times. The genes are TRBV25-1 and TRBJ2-2; D may match TRBD1 or TRBD2 (5 bases each). Germline V gives CDR1 MGHDK, CDR2 SYGVNS. V lost 2 bases to trimming and J lost 9 bases, with 10 bases between them. This CDR3 comprises 13 residues. CDR3 protein: CASSERGVRELFF. CDR3 DNA: TGTGCCAGCAGTGAACGAGGGGTCCGGGAGCTGTTTTTT.

This clonotype was recorded many times. The chain joins TRBV4-3 to TRBJ2-5, with TRBD2 matching over 7 bases. There are 17 residues in the CDR3. V gave up 4 bases and J gave up 2 bases; unmatched junction bases: 13. The germline V gene encodes CDR1 LGHNA and CDR2 YSLEER. The CDR3 protein is CASSPKLVGGRQETQYF. In DNA form, the CDR3 reads TGCGCCAGCAGCCCCAAGTTGGTCGGGGGGAGACAAGAGACCCAGTACTTC.

The table lists this clonotype with a few counts. J is TRBJ2-5 and V is TRBV12-3 or TRBV12-4, with D uncertain. Trimming took 2 bases from V and 3 from J, leaving 7 bases between them. There are 13 residues in the CDR3. CDR3 sequence (DNA): TGTGCCAGCAGTTTAAGGTCAGAAGAGACCCAGTACTTC. It specifies CASSLRSEETQYF.